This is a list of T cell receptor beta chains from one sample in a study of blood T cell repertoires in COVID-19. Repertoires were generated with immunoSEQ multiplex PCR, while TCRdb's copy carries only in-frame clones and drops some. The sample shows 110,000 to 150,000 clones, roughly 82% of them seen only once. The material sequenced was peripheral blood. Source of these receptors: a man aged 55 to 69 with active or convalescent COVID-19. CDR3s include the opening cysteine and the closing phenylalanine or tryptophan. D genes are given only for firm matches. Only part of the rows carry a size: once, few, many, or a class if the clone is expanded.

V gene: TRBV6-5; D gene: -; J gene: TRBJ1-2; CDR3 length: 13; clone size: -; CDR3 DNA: TGTGCCAGCAAAGAGGAGGGCACCTATGGCTACACCTTC; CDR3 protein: CASKEEGTYGYTF
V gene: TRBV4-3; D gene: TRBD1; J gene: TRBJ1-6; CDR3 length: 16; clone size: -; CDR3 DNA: TGCGCCAGCAGCCAAGAATCGGGACAGGGAAATTCACCCCTCCACTTT; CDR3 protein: CASSQESGQGNSPLHF
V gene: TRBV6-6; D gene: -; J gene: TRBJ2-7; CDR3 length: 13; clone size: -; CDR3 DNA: TGTGCCAGCAGTTTCCGCCTGGGGAGCGAGCAGTACTTC; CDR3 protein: CASSFRLGSEQYF
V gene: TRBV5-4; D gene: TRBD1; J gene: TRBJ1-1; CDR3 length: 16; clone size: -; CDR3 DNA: TGTGCCAGCAGCCTTGGACAGGGATCCTTGAACACTGAAGCTTTCTTT; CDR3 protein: CASSLGQGSLNTEAFF
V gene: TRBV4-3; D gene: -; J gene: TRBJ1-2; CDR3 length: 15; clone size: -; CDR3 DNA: TGCGCCAGCAGCCCAGCGGGACGGCAACAATATGGCTACACCTTC; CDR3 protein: CASSPAGRQQYGYTF
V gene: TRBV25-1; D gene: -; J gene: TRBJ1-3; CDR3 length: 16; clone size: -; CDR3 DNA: TGTGCCAGCAGTGAATCCGGGTTCCACTCTGGAAACACCATATATTTT; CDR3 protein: CASSESGFHSGNTIYF
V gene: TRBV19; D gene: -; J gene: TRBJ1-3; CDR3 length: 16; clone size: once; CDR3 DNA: TGTGCCAGTAGTATGGTCCGAGGGTACTCTGGAAACACCATATATTTT; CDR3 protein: CASSMVRGYSGNTIYF
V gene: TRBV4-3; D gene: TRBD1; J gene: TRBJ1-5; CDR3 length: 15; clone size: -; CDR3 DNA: TGCGCCAGCAGCCCCCGACAGGGAGACAATCAGCCCCAGCATTTT; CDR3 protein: CASSPRQGDNQPQHF
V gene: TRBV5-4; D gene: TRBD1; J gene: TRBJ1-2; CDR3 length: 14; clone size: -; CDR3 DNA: TGTGCCAGCAGCGCAACAGGGGGCGTATATGGCTACACCTTC; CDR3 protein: CASSATGGVYGYTF
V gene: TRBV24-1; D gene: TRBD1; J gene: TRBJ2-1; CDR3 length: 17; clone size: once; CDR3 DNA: TGTGCCACCAGTGGAAGGACAGGGGCTATCTCCTACAATGAGCAGTTCTTC; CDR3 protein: CATSGRTGAISYNEQFF
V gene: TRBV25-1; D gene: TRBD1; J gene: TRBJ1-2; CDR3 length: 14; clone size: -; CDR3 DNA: TGTGCCAGCAGTTCTACAGGGGTTGTCTATGGCTACACCTTC; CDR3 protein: CASSSTGVVYGYTF
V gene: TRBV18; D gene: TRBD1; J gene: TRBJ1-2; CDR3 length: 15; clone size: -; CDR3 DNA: TGTGCCAGCTCACCCACTGGACAGGGGATCTATGGCTACACCTTC; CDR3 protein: CASSPTGQGIYGYTF
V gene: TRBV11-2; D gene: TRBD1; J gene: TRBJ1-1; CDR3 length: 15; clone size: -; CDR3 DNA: TGTGCCAGCAGCTTAGCAACAGGGGGGAACACTGAAGCTTTCTTT; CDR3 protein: CASSLATGGNTEAFF
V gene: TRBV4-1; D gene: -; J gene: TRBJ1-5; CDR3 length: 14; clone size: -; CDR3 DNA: TGCGCCAGCAGCCCGTTAAGGGGAGGTCAGCCCCAGCATTTT; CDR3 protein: CASSPLRGGQPQHF
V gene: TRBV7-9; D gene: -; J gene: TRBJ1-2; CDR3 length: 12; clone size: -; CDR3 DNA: TGTGCCAGCAGCTACCGGGACTATGGCTACACCTTC; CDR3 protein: CASSYRDYGYTF
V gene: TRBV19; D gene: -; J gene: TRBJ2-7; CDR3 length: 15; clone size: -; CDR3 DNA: TGTGCCAGTAGTATAAAGAGGGAATGGGGCTACGAGCAGTACTTC; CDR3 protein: CASSIKREWGYEQYF
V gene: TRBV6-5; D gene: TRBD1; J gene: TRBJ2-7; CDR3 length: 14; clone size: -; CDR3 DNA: TGTGCCAGCAGAAGGGACAGGGGACCCAACGAGCAGTACTTC; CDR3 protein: CASRRDRGPNEQYF
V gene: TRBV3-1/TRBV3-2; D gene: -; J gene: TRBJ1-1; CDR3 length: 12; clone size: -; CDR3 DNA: TGTGCCAGTTCGACGGGGGGAGCTGAAGCTTTCTTT; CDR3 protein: CASSTGGAEAFF
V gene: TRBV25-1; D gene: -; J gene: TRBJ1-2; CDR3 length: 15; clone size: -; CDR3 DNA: TGTGCCAGCAGTGAATTGCTTGGGGGGAACCATGGCTACACCTTC; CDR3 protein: CASSELLGGNHGYTF
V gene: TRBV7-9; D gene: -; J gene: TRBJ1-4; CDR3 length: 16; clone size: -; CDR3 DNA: TGTGCCAGCAGCTTCGGAGGACCCGCAACTAATGAAAAACTGTTTTTT; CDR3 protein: CASSFGGPATNEKLFF
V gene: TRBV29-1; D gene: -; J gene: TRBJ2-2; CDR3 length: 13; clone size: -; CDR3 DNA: TGCAGCGTTGATGTGGGAGGCACCGGGGAGCTGTTTTTT; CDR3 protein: CSVDVGGTGELFF
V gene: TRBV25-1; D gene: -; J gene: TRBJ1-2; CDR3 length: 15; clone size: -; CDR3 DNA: TGTGCCAGCAGTGATCCCGTCGGGGGGCGAGATGGCTACACCTTC; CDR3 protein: CASSDPVGGRDGYTF
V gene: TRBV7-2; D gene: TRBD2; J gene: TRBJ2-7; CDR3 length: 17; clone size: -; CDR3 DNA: TGTGCCAGCAGCTTAGGTGCTAGCGGGGGGGCCTTCTACGAGCAGTACTTC; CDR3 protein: CASSLGASGGAFYEQYF
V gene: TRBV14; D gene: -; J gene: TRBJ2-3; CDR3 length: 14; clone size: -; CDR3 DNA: TGTGCCAGCAGCCAATACAGGGTTGTTGATACGCAGTATTTT; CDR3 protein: CASSQYRVVDTQYF
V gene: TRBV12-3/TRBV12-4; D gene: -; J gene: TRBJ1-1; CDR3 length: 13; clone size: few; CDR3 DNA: TGTGCCAGCAGTTCACCGGGGGGCACTGAAGCTTTCTTT; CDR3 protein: CASSSPGGTEAFF
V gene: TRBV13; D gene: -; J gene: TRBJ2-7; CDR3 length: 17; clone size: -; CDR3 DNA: TGTGCCAGCAGCTTAAGGGGCCAGCCTGTTTTCAACTACGAGCAGTACTTC; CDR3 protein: CASSLRGQPVFNYEQYF
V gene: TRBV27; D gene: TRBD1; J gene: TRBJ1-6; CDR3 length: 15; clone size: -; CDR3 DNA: TGTGCCAGCAGTTCCGGGACAGGGGGCGATTCACCCCTCCACTTT; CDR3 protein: CASSSGTGGDSPLHF
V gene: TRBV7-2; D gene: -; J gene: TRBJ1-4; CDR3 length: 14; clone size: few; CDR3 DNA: TGTGCCAGCAGTCCGGACGGGGATAATGAAAAACTGTTTTTT; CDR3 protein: CASSPDGDNEKLFF
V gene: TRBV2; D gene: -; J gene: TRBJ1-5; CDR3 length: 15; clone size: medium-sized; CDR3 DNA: TGTGCCAGCAGTCGGGGTGGGAATAGCAATCAGCCCCAGCATTTT; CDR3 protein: CASSRGGNSNQPQHF
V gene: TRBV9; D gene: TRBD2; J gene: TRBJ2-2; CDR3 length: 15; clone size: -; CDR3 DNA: TGTGCCAGCAGCGTACCGGGAGGGAACACCGGGGAGCTGTTTTTT; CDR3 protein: CASSVPGGNTGELFF
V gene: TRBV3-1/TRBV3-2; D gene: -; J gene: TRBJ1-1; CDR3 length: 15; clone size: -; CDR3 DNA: TGTGCCAGCAGCCCCCGTAGGGGCACGAACACTGAAGCTTTCTTT; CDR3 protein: CASSPRRGTNTEAFF
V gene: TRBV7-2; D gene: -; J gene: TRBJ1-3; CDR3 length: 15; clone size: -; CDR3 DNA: TGTGCCAGCAGCCCGGGACTGAACTCTGGAAACACCATATATTTT; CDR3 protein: CASSPGLNSGNTIYF
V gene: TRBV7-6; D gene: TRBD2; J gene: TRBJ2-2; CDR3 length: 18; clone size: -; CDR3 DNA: TGTGCCAGCAGCTTAGATCCCTGGAGCGGGGCGAACACCGGGGAGCTGTTTTTT; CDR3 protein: CASSLDPWSGANTGELFF
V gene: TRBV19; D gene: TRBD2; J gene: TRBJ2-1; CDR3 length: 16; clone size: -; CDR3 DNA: TGTGCCAGTAGTATAGCGACTAGCGGGAGTAGAGGGGAGCAGTTCTTC; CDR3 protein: CASSIATSGSRGEQFF
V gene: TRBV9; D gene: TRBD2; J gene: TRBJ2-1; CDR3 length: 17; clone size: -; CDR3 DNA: TGTGCCAGCAGCGTAGATAGCGGGGGGGCCTCCTACAATGAGCAGTTCTTC; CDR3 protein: CASSVDSGGASYNEQFF
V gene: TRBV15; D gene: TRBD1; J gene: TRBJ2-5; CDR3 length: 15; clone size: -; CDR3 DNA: TGTGCCACCAGCAGGATAACAGGGGGCGCGGAGACCCAGTACTTC; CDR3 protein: CATSRITGGAETQYF
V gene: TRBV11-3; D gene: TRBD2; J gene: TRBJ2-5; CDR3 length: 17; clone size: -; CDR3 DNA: TGTGCCAGCAGCTTAGGATTAGCGGGGATGTACCAAGAGACCCAGTACTTC; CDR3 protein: CASSLGLAGMYQETQYF
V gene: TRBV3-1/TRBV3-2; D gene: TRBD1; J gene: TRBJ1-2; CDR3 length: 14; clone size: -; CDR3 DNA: TGTGCCAGCAGCCAAGGACAGGGGGCGCACGGCTACACCTTC; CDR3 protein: CASSQGQGAHGYTF
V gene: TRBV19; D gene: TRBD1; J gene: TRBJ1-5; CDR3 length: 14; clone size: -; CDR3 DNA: TGTGCCAGTAGTATGGGACAGGGTAATCAGCCCCAGCATTTT; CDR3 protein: CASSMGQGNQPQHF
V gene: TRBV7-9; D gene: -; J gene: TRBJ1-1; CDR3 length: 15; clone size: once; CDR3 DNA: TGTGCCAGCAGCTTAGAGGAGGGAGAGGTCACTGAAGCTTTCTTT; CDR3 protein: CASSLEEGEVTEAFF
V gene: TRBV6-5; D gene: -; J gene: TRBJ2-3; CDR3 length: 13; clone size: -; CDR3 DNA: TGTGCCAGCAGTTACTCCAGAGGAGATACGCAGTATTTT; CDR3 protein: CASSYSRGDTQYF
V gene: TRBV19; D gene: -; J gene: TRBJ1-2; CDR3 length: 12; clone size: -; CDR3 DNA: TGTGCCAGTAGTGACAGAGTCTATGGCTACACCTTC; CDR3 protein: CASSDRVYGYTF
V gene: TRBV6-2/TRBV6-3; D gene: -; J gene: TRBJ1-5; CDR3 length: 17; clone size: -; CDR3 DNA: TGTGCCAGCAGTTCGGGGAGGATATTCGCTAGCAATCAGCCCCAGCATTTT; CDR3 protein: CASSSGRIFASNQPQHF
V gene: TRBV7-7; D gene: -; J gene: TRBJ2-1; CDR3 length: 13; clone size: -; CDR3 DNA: TGTGCCAGCTCCCTAAGCTCCTACAATGAGCAGTTCTTC; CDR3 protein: CASSLSSYNEQFF
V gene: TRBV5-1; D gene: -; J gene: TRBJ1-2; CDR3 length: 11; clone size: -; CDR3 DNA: TGCGCCAGCAGCCTGGATCGGGGCTACACCTTC; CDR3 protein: CASSLDRGYTF
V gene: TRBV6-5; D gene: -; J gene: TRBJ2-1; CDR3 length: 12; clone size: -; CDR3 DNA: TGTGCCACCCACATTTGGAGCGGTGAGCAGTTCTTC; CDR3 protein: CATHIWSGEQFF
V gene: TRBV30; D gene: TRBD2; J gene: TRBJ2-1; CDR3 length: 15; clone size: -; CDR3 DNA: TGTGCCTGGAGTGTGCTCGCGGGAGAATACAATGAGCAGTTCTTC; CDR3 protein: CAWSVLAGEYNEQFF
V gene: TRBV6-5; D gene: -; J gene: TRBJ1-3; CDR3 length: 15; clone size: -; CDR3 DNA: TGTGCCAGCACCTCGTTTTGGGCCTCTGGAAACACCATATATTTT; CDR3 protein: CASTSFWASGNTIYF
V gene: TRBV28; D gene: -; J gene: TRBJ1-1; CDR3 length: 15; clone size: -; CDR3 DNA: TGTGCCAGCAGCCCCCCACCGGTAATGAACACTGAAGCTTTCTTT; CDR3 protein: CASSPPPVMNTEAFF
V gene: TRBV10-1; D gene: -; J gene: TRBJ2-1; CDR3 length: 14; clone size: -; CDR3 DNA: TGCGCCAGCAGTGCAAACAGGGCATGGGATGAGCAGTTCTTC; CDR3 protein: CASSANRAWDEQFF
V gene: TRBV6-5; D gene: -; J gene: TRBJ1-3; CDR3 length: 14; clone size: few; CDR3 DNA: TGTGCCAGCAAGATGACAGACTCTGGAAACACCATATATTTT; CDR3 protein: CASKMTDSGNTIYF
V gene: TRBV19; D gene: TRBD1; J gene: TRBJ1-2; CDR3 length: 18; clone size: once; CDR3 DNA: TGTGCCAGTAGTCCCCACGGACAGGGGGCGCATGATAACTATGGCTACACCTTC; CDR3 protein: CASSPHGQGAHDNYGYTF
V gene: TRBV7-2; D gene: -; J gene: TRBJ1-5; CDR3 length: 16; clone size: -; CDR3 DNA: TGTGCCAGCAGCTTCTTCAAACCGGGGGGGGGCCAGCCCCAGCATTTT; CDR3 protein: CASSFFKPGGGQPQHF